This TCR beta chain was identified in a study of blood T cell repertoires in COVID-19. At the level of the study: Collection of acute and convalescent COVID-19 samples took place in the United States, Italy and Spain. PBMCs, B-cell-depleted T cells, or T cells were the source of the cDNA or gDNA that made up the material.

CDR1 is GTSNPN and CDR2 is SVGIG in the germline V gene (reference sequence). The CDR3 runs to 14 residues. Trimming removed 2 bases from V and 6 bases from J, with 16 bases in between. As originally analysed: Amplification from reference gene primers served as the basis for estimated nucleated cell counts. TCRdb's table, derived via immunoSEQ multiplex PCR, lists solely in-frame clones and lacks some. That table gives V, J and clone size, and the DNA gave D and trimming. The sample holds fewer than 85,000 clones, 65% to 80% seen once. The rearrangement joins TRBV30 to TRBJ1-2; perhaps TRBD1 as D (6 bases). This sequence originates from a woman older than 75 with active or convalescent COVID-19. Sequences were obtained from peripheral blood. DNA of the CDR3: TGTGCCTGGAGTCCCACCCACAGGGAGAATGGCTACACCTTC. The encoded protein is CAWSPTHRENGYTF.